A single sample is the source of the 3 T cell receptor beta chains below, sequenced in a study of blood T cell repertoires in COVID-19. Profiled with immunoSEQ multiplex PCR; TCRdb holds only in-frame clones, not every one. The sample has about 210,000 clones; roughly 82% are singletons. Sequenced: peripheral blood. These receptors were taken from a man aged 50-60 years with active or convalescent COVID-19.

This chain connects TRBV25-1 to TRBJ1-1; TRBD1 is a possible D gene (6 bases). The V gene's germline CDR1 is MGHDK and CDR2 SYGVNS. CDR3 length: 15 amino acids. Trimming cost V 2 bases and J 2 bases, with 12 bases left between them. The CDR3 sequence is CASSETKGGNTEAFF. DNA for the CDR3: TGTGCCAGCAGTGAAACCAAAGGGGGTAACACTGAAGCTTTCTTT.

V gene TRBV27 combines with J gene TRBJ2-3; possible D gene TRBD2, 5 bases. Trimming removed 3 bases at V and 6 bases at J, with 13 bases between. The CDR3 consists of 14 residues. Germline values: CDR1 MNHEY, CDR2 SMNVEV (reference sequence). CDR3 sequence reads: CASSLLPGSDTQYF. In DNA, the CDR3 is TGTGCCAGCAGTTTGTTGCCGGGGTCCGATACGCAGTATTTT.

The rearrangement joins TRBV2 to TRBJ1-6; TRBD1 might be the D (6 bases). The V end was cut by 6 bases, the J end by 0 bases, with 12 bases between. CDR3 length: 16 residues. From germline, CDR1 is SNHLY and CDR2 FYNNEI. The DNA of the CDR3 is TGTGCCAGCAGCTCAGGGGATAGCTCCTATAATTCACCCCTCCACTTT. Translation: CASSSGDSSYNSPLHF.